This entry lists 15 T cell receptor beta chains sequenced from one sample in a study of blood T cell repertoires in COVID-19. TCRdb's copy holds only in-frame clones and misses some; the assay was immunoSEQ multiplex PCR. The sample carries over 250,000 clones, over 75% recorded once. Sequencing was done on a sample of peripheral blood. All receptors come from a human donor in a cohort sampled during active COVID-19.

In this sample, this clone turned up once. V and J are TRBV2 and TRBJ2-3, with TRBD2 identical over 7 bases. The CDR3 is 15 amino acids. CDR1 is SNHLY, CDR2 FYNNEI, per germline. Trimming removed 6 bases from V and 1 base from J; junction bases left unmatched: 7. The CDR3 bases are TGTGCCAGCAGCGCTACTAGCGACCGCACAGATACGCAGTATTTT. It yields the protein CASSATSDRTDTQYF.

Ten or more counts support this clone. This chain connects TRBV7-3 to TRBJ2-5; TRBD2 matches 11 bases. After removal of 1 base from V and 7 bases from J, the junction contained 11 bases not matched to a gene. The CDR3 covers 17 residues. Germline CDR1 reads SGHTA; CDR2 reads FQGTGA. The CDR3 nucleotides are TGTGCCAGCAGCTTAAGTGAGGCTAGCGGGAGGCGTGGGACCCAGTACTTC. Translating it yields CASSLSEASGRRGTQYF.

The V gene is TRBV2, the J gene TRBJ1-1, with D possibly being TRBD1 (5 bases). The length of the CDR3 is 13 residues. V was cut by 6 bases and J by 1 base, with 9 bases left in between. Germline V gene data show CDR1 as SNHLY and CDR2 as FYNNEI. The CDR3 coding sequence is TGTGCCAGCAGGGCAGACAGGAACACTGAAGCTTTCTTT. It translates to CASRADRNTEAFF.

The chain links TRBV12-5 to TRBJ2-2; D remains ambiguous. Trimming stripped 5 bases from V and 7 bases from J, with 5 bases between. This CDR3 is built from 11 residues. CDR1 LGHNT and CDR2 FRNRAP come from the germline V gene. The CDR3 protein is CASGIVGELFF. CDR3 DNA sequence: TGTGCTAGTGGTATCGTCGGGGAGCTGTTTTTT.

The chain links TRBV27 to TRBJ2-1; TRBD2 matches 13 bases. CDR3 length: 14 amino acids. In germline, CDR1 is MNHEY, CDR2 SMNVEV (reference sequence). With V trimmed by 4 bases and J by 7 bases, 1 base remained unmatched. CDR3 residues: CASSWTSGRNEQFF. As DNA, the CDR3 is TGTGCCAGCAGTTGGACTAGCGGGAGAAATGAGCAGTTCTTC.

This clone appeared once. CDR3 sequence: CASSALAGGRADTQYF. CDR3 in DNA: TGTGCCAGCAGTGCCTTAGCGGGAGGGAGGGCAGATACGCAGTATTTT. The V and J genes are TRBV9 and TRBJ2-3; 11 nucleotides match TRBD2. The CDR3 spans 16 residues. CDR1 and CDR2 (germline): SGDLS, YYNGEE. V trimming: 5 bases; J trimming: 4 bases; junction bases outside the gene matches: 9. The full variable domain, completed using reference TRBV9 and TRBJ2-3, is DSGVTQTPKHLITATGQRVTLRCSPRSGDLSVYWYQQSLDQGLQFLIQYYNGEERAKGNILERFSAQQFPDLHSELNLSSLELGDSALYFCASSALAGGRADTQYFGPGTRLTVL.

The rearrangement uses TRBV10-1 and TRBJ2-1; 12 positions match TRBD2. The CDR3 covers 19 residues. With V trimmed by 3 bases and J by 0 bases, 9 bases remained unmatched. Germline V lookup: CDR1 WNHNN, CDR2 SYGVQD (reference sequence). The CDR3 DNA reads TGCGCCAGCAGTGATCGACTAGCGGGGGCCGGGTCCTCCTACAATGAGCAGTTCTTC. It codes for CASSDRLAGAGSSYNEQFF.

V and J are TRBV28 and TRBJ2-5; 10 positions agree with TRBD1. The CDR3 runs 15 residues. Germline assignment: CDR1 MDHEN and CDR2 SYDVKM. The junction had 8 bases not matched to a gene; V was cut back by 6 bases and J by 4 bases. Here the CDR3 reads CASRNAGTGAETQYF. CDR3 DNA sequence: TGTGCCAGCAGGAATGCGGGGACAGGGGCAGAGACCCAGTACTTC.

DNA of the CDR3: TGTGCCAGCAGCGTACCCCTGAGGGGCTACACCTTC. This codes for CASSVPLRGYTF. The chain carries TRBV7-9 and TRBJ1-2; D is unclear. In germline, CDR1 is SEHNR, CDR2 FQNEAQ (reference sequence). Trimming shortened V by 5 bases and J by 8 bases, and 12 bases separated the two germline ends. The CDR3 length is 12 residues. The full variable domain, rest sourced from reference TRBV7-9 and TRBJ1-2, is DTGVSQNPRHKITKRGQNVTFRCDPISEHNRLYWYRQTLGQGPEFLTYFQNEAQLEKSRLLSDRFSAERPKGSFSTLEIQRTEQGDSAMYLCASSVPLRGYTFGSGTRLTVV.

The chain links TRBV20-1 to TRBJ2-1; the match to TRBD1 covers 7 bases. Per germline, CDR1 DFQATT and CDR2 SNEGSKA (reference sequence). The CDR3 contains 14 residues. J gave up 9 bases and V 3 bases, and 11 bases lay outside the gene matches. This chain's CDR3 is CSASLTGQTGEQFF. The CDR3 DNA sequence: TGCAGTGCTAGTTTGACAGGGCAAACCGGTGAGCAGTTCTTC.

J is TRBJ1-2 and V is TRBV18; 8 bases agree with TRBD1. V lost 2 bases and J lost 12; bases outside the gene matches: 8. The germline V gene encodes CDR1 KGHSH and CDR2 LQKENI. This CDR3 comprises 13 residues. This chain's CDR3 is CASSPLGRGRDTF. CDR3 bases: TGTGCCAGCTCACCATTGGGCAGGGGGCGCGACACCTTC.

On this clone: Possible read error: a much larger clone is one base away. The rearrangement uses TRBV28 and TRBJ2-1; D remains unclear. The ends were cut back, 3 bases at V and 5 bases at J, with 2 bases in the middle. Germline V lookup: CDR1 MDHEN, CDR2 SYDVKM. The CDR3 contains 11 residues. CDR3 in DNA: TGTGCCAGCAGTTTTAACAATGAGCAGTTCTTC. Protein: CASSFNNEQFF.

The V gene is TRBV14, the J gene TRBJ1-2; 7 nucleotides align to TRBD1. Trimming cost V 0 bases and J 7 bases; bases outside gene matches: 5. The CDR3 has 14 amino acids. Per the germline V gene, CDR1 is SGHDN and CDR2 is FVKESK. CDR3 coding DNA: TGTGCCAGCAGCCAAGATCGAGGGGGCCCTGGCTACACCTTC. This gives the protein CASSQDRGGPGYTF.

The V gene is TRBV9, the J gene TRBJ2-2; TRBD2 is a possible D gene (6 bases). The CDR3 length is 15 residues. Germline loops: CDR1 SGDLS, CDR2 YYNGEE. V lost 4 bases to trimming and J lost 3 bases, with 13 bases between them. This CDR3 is CASSPRPSDTGELFF. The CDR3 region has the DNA TGTGCCAGCAGCCCCCGGCCTAGCGACACCGGGGAGCTGTTTTTT.

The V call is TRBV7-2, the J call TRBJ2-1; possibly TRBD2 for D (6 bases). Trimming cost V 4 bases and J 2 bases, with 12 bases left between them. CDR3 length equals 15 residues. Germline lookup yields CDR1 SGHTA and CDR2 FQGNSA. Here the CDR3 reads CASSSSAPAYNEQFF. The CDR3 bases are TGTGCCAGCAGCTCTAGCGCCCCCGCCTACAATGAGCAGTTCTTC.